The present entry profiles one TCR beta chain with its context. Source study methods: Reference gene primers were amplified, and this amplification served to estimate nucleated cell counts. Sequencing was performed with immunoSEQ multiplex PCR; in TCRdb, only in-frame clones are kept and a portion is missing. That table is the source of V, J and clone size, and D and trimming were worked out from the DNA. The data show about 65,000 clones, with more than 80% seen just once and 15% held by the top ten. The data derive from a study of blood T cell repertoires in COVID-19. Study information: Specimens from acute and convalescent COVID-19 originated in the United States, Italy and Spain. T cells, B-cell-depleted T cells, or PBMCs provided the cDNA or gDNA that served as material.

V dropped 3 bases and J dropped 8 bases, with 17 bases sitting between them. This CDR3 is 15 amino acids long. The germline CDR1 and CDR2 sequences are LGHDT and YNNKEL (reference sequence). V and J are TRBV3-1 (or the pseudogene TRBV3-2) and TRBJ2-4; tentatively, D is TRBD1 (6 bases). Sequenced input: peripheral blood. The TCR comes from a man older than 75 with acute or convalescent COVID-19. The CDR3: CASSHVAGVEDIQYF. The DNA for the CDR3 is TGTGCCAGCAGCCATGTGGCAGGGGTGGAGGACATTCAGTACTTC.